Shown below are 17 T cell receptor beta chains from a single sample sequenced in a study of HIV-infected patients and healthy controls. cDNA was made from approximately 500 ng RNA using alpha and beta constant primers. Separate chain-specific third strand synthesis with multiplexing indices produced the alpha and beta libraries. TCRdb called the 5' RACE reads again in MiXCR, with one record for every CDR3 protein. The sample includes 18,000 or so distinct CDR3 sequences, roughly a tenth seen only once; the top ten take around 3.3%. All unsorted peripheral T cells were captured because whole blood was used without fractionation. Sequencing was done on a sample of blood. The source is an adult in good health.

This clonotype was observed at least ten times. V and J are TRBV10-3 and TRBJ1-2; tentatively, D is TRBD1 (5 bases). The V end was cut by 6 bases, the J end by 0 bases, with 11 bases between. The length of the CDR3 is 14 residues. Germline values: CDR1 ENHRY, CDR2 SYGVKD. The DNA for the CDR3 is TGTGCCATCAGCGCAGGGAACCCTAACTATGGCTACACCTTC. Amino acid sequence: CAISAGNPNYGYTF.

CDR3: CASTRLTSGANVLTF. DNA for the CDR3: TGTGCCAGCACCCGACTCACCTCTGGGGCCAACGTCCTGACTTTC. This chain connects TRBV27 to TRBJ2-6; D gene ambiguous. V lost 7 bases, J lost 0 bases, and 10 bases lay in between. This CDR3 is 15 amino acids long. Germline assignment: CDR1 MNHEY and CDR2 SMNVEV (reference sequence).

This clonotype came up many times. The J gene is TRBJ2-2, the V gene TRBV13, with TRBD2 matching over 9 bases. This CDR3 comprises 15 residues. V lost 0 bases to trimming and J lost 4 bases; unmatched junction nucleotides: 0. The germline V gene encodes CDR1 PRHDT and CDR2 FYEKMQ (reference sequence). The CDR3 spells CASSLGTSGTGELFF. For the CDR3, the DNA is TGTGCCAGCAGCTTAGGGACTAGCGGCACCGGGGAGCTGTTTTTT.

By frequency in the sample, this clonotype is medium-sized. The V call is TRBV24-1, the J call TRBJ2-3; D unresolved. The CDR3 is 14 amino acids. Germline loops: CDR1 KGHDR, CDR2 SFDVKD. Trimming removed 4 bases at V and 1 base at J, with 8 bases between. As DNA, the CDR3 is TGTGCCACCAGTGAGACGGCCGGCACAGATACGCAGTATTTT. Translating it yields CATSETAGTDTQYF.

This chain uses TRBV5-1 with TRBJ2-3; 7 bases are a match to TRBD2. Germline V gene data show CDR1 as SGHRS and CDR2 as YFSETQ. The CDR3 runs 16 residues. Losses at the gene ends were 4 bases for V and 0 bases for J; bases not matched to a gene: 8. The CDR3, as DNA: TGCGCCAGCAGCCCGGTAGGGAGGGCTAGCACAGATACGCAGTATTTT. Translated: CASSPVGRASTDTQYF.

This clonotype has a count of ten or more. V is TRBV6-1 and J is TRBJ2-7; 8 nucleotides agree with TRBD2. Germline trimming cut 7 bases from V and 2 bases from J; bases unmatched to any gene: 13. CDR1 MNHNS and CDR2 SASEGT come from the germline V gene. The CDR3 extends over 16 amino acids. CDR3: CASTRTAAGDPYEQYF. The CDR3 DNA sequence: TGTGCCAGCACCCGAACGGCAGCGGGGGACCCCTACGAGCAGTACTTC.

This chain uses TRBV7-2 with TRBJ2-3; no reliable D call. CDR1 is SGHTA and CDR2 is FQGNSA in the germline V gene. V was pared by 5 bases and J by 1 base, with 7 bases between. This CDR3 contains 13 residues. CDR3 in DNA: TGTGCCAGCAGCACCCCCGGCACAGATACGCAGTATTTT. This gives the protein CASSTPGTDTQYF. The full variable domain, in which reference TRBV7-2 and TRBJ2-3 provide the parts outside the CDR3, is GAGVSQSPSNKVTEKGKDVELRCDPISGHTALYWYRQSLGQGLEFLIYFQGNSAPDKSGLPSDRFSAERTGGSVSTLTIQRTQQEDSAVYLCASSTPGTDTQYFGPGTRLTVL.

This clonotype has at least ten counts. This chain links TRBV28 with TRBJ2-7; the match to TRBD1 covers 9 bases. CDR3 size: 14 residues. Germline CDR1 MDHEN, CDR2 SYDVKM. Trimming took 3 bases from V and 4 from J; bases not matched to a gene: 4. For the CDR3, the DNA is TGTGCCAGCAGTTTTCGGGACAGGGCTTACGAGCAGTACTTC. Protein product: CASSFRDRAYEQYF.

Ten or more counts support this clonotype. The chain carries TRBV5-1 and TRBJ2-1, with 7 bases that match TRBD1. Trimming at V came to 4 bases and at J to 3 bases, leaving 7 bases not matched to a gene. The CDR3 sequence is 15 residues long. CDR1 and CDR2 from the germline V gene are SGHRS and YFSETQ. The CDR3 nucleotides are TGCGCCAGCAGCGAGGGGGCCAGCTACTACAATGAGCAGTTCTTC. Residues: CASSEGASYYNEQFF. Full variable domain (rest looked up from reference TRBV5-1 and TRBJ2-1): KAGVTQTPRYLIKTRGQQVTLSCSPISGHRSVSWYQQTPGQGLQFLFEYFSETQRNKGNFPGRFSGRQFSNSRSEMNVSTLELGDSALYLCASSEGASYYNEQFFGPGTRLTVL.

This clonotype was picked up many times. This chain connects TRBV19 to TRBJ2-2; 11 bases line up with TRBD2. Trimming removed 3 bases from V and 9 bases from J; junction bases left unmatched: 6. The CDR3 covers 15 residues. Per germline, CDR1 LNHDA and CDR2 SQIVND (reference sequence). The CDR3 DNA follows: TGTGCCAGTAGTATTTTAGCGGGAGGGAGCCGGGAGCTGTTTTTT. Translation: CASSILAGGSRELFF.

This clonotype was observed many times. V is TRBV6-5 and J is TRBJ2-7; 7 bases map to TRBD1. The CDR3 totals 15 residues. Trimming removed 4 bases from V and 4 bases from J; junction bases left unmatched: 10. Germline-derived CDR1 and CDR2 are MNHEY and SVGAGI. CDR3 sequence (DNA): TGTGCCAGCAGTTCCTCCCTCACAGGGGCGTACGAGCAGTACTTC. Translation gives CASSSSLTGAYEQYF.

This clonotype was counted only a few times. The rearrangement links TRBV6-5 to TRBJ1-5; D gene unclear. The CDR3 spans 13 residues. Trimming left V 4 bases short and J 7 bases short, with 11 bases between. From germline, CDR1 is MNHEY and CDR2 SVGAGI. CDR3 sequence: CASSSLEWQPQHF. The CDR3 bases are TGTGCCAGCAGTTCCCTCGAGTGGCAGCCCCAGCATTTT.

The CDR3 here is CSATGTARSGELFF. In DNA, the CDR3 is TGCAGTGCTACTGGGACAGCGCGATCCGGGGAGCTGTTTTTT. V is TRBV29-1 and J is TRBJ2-2, with 7 bases aligning to TRBD1. CDR1 is SQVTM, CDR2 ANQGSEA, per germline. CDR3 length equals 14 residues.

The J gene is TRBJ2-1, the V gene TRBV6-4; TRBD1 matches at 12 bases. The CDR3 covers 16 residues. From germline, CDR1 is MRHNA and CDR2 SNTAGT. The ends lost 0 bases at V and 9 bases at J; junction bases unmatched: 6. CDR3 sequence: CASSDSPGQGAGEQFF. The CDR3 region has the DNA TGTGCCAGCAGTGACTCTCCGGGACAGGGGGCGGGTGAGCAGTTCTTC.

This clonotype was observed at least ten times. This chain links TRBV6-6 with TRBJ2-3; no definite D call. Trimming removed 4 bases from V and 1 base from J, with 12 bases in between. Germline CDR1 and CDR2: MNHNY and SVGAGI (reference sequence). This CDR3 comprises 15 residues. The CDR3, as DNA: TGTGCCAGCAGTTCCCATTTGAGCGGCACAGATACGCAGTATTTT. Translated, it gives CASSSHLSGTDTQYF.

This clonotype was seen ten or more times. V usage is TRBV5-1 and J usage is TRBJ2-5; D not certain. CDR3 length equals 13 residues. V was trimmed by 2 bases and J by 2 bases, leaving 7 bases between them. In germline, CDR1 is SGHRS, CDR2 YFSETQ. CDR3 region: CASSFERQETQYF. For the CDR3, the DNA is TGCGCCAGCAGCTTTGAACGGCAAGAGACCCAGTACTTC.

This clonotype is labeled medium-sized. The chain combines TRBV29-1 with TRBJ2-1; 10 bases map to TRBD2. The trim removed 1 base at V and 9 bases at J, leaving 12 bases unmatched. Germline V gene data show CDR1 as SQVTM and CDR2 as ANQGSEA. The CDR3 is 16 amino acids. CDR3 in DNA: TGCAGCGTTGAAGCCCTCCCTCAGCGGGAGGGGGGTGAGCAGTTCTTC. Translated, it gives CSVEALPQREGGEQFF.